This TCR beta chain was obtained from a study of cytomegalovirus exposure and HLA in healthy donors. Concerning this clone: Its antigen remains unknown.

V shed 3 bases, J shed 7 bases, and the junction held 5 bases outside the gene matches. This CDR3 contains 14 residues. Per the germline V gene, CDR1 is MDHEN and CDR2 is SYDVKM. Findings and limits, study-wide: Presence/absence comparisons presumed near-even sequencing depth among donors.

Primers included in the PCR were 60 Vbeta and 13 Jbeta primers. Repertoires were generated with immunoSEQ multiplex PCR, while TCRdb's copy carries only in-frame clones and drops some. The data hold some 120,000 clones, with 70% to 85% observed a single time. The clonotype was recovered from a woman in her fifties or sixties in good health and CMV-seronegative. J is TRBJ2-1 and V is TRBV28, with 8 bases fitting TRBD2. Specimen: PBMCs. Here the CDR3 reads CASSLRGAGNEQFF. The CDR3, as DNA: TGTGCCAGCAGTTTGCGGGGGGCGGGAAATGAGCAGTTCTTC.